This entry is about one T cell receptor (beta chain). This record comes from a study of blood T cell repertoires in COVID-19. TCRdb keeps only in-frame clones here, not all; method: immunoSEQ multiplex PCR. The sample lists 95,000 to 150,000 clones; 70% to 80% were seen once. V lost 1 base to trimming and J lost 1 base, with 13 bases between them. This CDR3 is built from 16 residues. Germline V gene lookup returns CDR1 SGHAT and CDR2 FQDESV (reference sequence). The genes are TRBV11-1 and TRBJ1-1, with D hard to call. Source material: peripheral blood. This clonotype was obtained from a man aged 35 to 55 with active or convalescent COVID-19. This CDR3 is CASSLGYSEWNTEAFF. CDR3 coding DNA: TGTGCCAGCAGCTTAGGTTATTCGGAGTGGAACACTGAAGCTTTCTTT.